This T cell receptor beta chain is drawn from a study of glioma-infiltrating T cells after dendritic cell vaccination. On the study more broadly: Between about 2002 and 2012, patients got autologous tumor lysate-pulsed dendritic cell vaccines. Dendritic cell vaccine was injected intradermally three times, biweekly.

Details on this clone: The antigen remains undetermined.

Blood PBMC samples: pre-vaccination, two weeks post third vaccination, and at tumor progression. General study results and limits: Few patients contributed both blood and tumor specimens.

This CDR3 region has 15 residues. V was pared by 1 base and J by 6 bases, with 5 bases of the junction left unmatched. CDR1 is MNHNS and CDR2 is SASEGT in the germline V gene. The assay was immunoSEQ multiplex PCR, and TCRdb's table has in-frame clones only and misses some. The sample has nearly 85,000 clones; about 87% are singletons. The sequences come from blood, collected before dendritic cell vaccination. The origin of this receptor is a human donor with glioblastoma. The gene calls are TRBV6-1 and TRBJ1-1, with 10 nucleotides matching TRBD1. CDR3 bases: TGTGCCAGCAGTGAAGGGGGACAGGGGAGCGCTGAAGCTTTCTTT. Translation gives CASSEGGQGSAEAFF.